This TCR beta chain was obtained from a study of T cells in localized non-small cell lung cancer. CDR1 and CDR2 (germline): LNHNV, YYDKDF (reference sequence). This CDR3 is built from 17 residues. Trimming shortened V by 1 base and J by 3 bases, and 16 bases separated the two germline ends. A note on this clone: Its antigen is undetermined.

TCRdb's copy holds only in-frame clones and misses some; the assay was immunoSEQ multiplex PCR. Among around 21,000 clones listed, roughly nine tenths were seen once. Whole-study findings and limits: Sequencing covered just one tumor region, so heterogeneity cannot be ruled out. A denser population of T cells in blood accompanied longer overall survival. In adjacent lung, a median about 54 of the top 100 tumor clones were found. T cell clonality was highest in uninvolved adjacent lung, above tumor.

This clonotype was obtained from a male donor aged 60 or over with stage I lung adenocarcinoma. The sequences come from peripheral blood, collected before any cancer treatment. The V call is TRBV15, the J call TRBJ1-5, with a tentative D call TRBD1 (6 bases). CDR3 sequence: CATSRGFGGRDNQPQHF. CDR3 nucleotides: TGTGCCACCAGCAGAGGGTTCGGGGGCCGAGACAATCAGCCCCAGCATTTT.